This TCR beta chain was identified in a study of blood T cell dynamics during melanoma immunotherapy. As to time point: pre-treatment baseline. This CDR3 spans 16 amino acids. From germline, CDR1 is SNHLY and CDR2 FYNNEI. The V end was cut by 6 bases, the J end by 0 bases, with 17 bases between. Every bulk PBMC sample received the same 350 ng of DNA. Here immunoSEQ multiplex PCR was the method, and the copy in TCRdb shows in-frame clones only, minus some. The table records about 10,000 clones, 88% of them present only once. This clone was observed a handful of times. The chain carries TRBV2 and TRBJ1-1; D not resolved. Sequencing was performed on blood, taken from a patient treated with checkpoint blockade. The sequence was collected from a human donor with melanoma. In nucleotides, the CDR3 is TGTGCCAGCAGACTAGACCACCGACGTATGAACACTGAAGCTTTCTTT. Protein product: CASRLDHRRMNTEAFF.